This TCR beta chain was found in a study of shared clonotypes between healthy human individuals. The V gene's germline CDR1 is SGHTA and CDR2 FQGTGA. Trimming took off 3 bases at V and 1 base at J, with 6 bases between the two ends. This CDR3 region has 13 residues. A remark on this clone: Its antigen is not identified. The same CDR3 arises from other DNA sequences in this sample as well.

Points from the study as a whole: Represented diversity (both genetic and exposure-history) was limited by the small number of donors.

Some clones are missing from TCRdb's copy, which holds only in-frame ones; the method was immunoSEQ multiplex PCR. The table shows 2 million to 2.5 million clones, with 93% occurring only once. The clonotype was recovered from a man younger than 35 in good health. Some clones in this sample may be carry-over from other donors' samples. The J gene is TRBJ1-1, the V gene TRBV7-3; D perhaps matches TRBD1 (5 bases). The sample comprised naive CD4+ T cells from PBMCs. The subset is: CD45RA+ positively selected. The CDR3 here is CASSLQGNTEAFF. CDR3 DNA sequence: TGTGCCAGCAGCTTGCAGGGGAACACTGAAGCTTTCTTT.